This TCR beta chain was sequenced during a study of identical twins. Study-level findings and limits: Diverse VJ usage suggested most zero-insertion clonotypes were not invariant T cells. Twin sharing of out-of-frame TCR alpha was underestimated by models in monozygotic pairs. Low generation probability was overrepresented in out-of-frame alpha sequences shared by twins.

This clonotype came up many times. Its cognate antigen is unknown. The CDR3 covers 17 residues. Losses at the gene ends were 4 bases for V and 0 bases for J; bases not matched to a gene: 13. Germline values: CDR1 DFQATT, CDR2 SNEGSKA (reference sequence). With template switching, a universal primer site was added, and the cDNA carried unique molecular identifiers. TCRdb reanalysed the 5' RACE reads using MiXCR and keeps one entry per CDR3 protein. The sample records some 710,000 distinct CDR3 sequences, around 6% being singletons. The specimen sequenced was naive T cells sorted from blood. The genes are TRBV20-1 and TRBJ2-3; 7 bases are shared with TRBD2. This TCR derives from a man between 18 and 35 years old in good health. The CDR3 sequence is CSANPQGLPVSTDTQYF. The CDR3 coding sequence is TGCAGTGCTAATCCCCAGGGACTACCCGTAAGCACAGATACGCAGTATTTT.